This TCR beta chain was identified during a study of blood T cell repertoires in COVID-19. Study-wide background: COVID-19 samples from acute and convalescent phases originated in the United States, Italy and Spain. Nucleic acid was either cDNA or gDNA, and it came from T cells, B-cell-depleted T cells, or PBMCs.

The protocol was immunoSEQ multiplex PCR, while the TCRdb copy is restricted to in-frame clones and leaves out a portion. In the table there are roughly 280,000 clones, around four fifths of which are singletons. The V gene lost 5 bases and the J gene lost 0 bases, with 14 bases spanning the gap. The CDR3 spans 15 residues. In germline, CDR1 is LNHDA, CDR2 SQIVND (reference sequence). The sample consisted of peripheral blood. V gene TRBV19 combines with J gene TRBJ2-7, with a tentative D call TRBD1 (5 bases). The receptor was derived from a man aged 60-69 years who had recovered from COVID-19. In nucleotides, the CDR3 is TGTGCCAGTAGTGTTCAGGGCCACATCTCCTACGAGCAGTACTTC. Translation: CASSVQGHISYEQYF.